The 2 T cell receptor beta chains listed next were all sequenced from one sample in a study of cytomegalovirus exposure and HLA in healthy donors. PCR primers comprised 60 Vbeta and 13 Jbeta primers. The protocol was immunoSEQ multiplex PCR, while the TCRdb copy is restricted to in-frame clones and leaves out a portion. The repertoire consists of about 120,000 clones, with roughly 80% occurring once and the leading ten covering around 2.7%. Sample: PBMCs. The source of these receptors is a woman between 35 and 50 years old in good health and CMV-seropositive.

The chain employs TRBV5-1 and TRBJ1-1; 7 nucleotides agree with TRBD1. CDR1 is SGHRS, CDR2 YFSETQ, per germline. V shed 4 bases, J shed 2 bases, and the junction held 8 bases outside the gene matches. The CDR3 runs 15 residues. CDR3 in amino acids: CASSATTGQNTEAFF. CDR3 bases: TGCGCCAGCAGCGCGACGACAGGGCAAAACACTGAAGCTTTCTTT.

This clone appeared a few times. The chain combines TRBV6-5 with TRBJ1-1; no definite D call. Germline loops: CDR1 MNHEY, CDR2 SVGAGI. This CDR3 has 13 amino acids. Deletions cut 5 bases from V and 4 bases from J, with 11 bases between. The CDR3 loop reads CASSQSAVTEAFF. As DNA, the CDR3 is TGTGCCAGCAGTCAATCGGCGGTCACTGAAGCTTTCTTT.